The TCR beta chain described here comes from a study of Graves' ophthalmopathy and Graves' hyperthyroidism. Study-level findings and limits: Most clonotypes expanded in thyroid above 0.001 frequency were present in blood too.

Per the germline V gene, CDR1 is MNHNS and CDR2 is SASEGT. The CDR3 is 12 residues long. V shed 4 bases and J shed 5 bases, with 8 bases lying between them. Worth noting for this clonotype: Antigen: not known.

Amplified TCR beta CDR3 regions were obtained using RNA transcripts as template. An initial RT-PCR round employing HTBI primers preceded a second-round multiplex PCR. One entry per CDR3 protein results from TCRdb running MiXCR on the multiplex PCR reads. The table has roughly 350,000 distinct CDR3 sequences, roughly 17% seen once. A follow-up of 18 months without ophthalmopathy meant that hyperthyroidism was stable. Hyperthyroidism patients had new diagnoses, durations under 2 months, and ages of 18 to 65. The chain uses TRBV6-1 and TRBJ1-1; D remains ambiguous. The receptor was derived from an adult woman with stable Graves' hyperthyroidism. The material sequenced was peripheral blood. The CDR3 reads CASSATGTEAFF. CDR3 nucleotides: TGTGCCAGCAGTGCGACGGGGACTGAAGCTTTCTTT.